The rows below give T cell receptor beta chains drawn from one sample of a study of cytomegalovirus exposure and HLA in healthy donors. Profiling relied on immunoSEQ multiplex PCR, and the TCRdb table lists in-frame clones only, not all of them. The table includes 150,000 to 200,000 clones, 85% detected once. Sequences were obtained from PBMCs. Receptors were obtained from a woman in her 50s in good health and CMV-seronegative. The CDR3 runs from the conserved cysteine through the conserved F or W. A D gene is named only where the DNA matches it firmly. Clone size is stated in some rows and not others, as once, few, many or a class when expanded.

clone_size d_call j_call v_call cdr3_aa cdr3_nt
. . TRBJ1-1 TRBV21-1 CASSTPLTGCTEAFF TGTGCCAGCAGCACCCCCTTGACAGGGTGCACTGAAGCTTTCTTT
. . TRBJ2-7 TRBV5-1 CASSAPSFGSYEQYF TGCGCCAGCAGCGCACCTAGTTTCGGGTCCTACGAGCAGTACTTC
. . TRBJ2-7 TRBV7-8 CASSSSSVKSYEQYF TGTGCCAGCAGCTCCTCTAGCGTTAAATCCTACGAGCAGTACTTC
. . TRBJ2-2 TRBV7-9 CASSQGTTRAGELFF TGTGCCAGCAGCCAGGGGACTACCAGGGCCGGGGAGCTGTTTTTT
. . TRBJ1-2 TRBV19 CASSLGQRNYGYTF TGTGCCAGTAGTCTCGGACAGAGGAACTATGGCTACACCTTC
. . TRBJ2-3 TRBV7-9 CASSSLGLSTSTDTQYF TGTGCCAGCAGCTCCCTTGGACTAAGCACTAGCACAGATACGCAGTATTTT
. TRBD2 TRBJ2-1 TRBV18 CASSVRTSGYNEQFF TGTGCCAGCTCAGTGAGAACTAGCGGATACAATGAGCAGTTCTTC
. . TRBJ2-3 TRBV5-6 CASSLGQWDTQYF TGTGCCAGCAGCTTGGGTCAGTGGGATACGCAGTATTTT
. TRBD1 TRBJ1-2 TRBV6-5 CASSYMGQGYGYTF TGTGCCAGCAGTTACATGGGACAGGGCTATGGCTACACCTTC
few . TRBJ1-1 TRBV5-6 CASSLALEDTETFF TGTGCCAGCAGCTTGGCTCTAGAGGACACTGAAACTTTCTTT
. . TRBJ2-7 TRBV28 CASSPPPLYEQYF TGTGCCAGCAGTCCGCCCCCTTTGTACGAGCAGTACTTC
. TRBD1 TRBJ2-7 TRBV19 CASSRDRGRNEQYF TGTGCCAGTAGTAGGGACAGGGGGCGAAACGAGCAGTACTTC
. . TRBJ1-5 TRBV2 CASRVDRNSNQPQHF TGTGCCAGCAGGGTGGACAGAAATAGCAATCAGCCCCAGCATTTT